The 30 T cell receptor beta chains below were found in one sample sequenced in a study of blood T cell repertoires in COVID-19. Profiled with immunoSEQ multiplex PCR; TCRdb holds only in-frame clones, not every one. The data show some 150,000 clones, about 90% seen once. The sample comprised peripheral blood. The receptors derive from a woman aged 80 or over with acute or convalescent COVID-19.

The chain is built from TRBV6-5 and TRBJ1-1; TRBD1 aligns across 7 bases. Per the germline V gene, CDR1 is MNHEY and CDR2 is SVGAGI. With 2 bases clipped from V and 6 bases from J, the junction kept 12 bases outside the gene matches. The CDR3 totals 16 residues. CDR3 residues: CASSYVAPPGGPEAFF. In nucleotides, the CDR3 is TGTGCCAGCAGTTACGTCGCCCCCCCAGGGGGACCTGAAGCTTTCTTT.

The V call is TRBV12-3 or TRBV12-4, the J call TRBJ1-2, with 8 bases aligning to TRBD1. Trimming removed 4 bases from V and 11 bases from J; junction bases left unmatched: 3. The CDR3 runs 11 residues. CDR3 nucleotide sequence: TGTGCCAGCAGTTCGGGACAGGTATACACCTTC. Encoded protein: CASSSGQVYTF.

The chain has TRBV2 and TRBJ2-7; TRBD1 matches at 8 bases. The germline gives CDR1 SNHLY, CDR2 FYNNEI. V shed 7 bases, J shed 2 bases, and the junction held 4 bases outside the gene matches. CDR3 length: 13 amino acids. The CDR3 nucleotides are TGTGCCAGCAACCGGGACAGGACCTACGAGCAGTACTTC. Its translation is CASNRDRTYEQYF.

CDR3 nucleotide sequence: TGCGCCAGCAGCTTTACAGAGGACTCCCACTACGAGCAGTACTTC. Its translation: CASSFTEDSHYEQYF. This chain links TRBV5-1 with TRBJ2-7; perhaps TRBD2 as D (5 bases). This CDR3 is built from 15 residues. The V gene lost 2 bases and the J gene lost 3 bases, with 15 bases spanning the gap. Per the germline V gene, CDR1 is SGHRS and CDR2 is YFSETQ.

This clone has only one observation. J is TRBJ2-7 and V is TRBV5-1, with 7 bases that match TRBD1. The CDR3 is made up of 13 amino acids. Germline V CDR1 and CDR2: SGHRS, YFSETQ. J gave up 2 bases and V 7 bases, and 6 bases lay outside the gene matches. CDR3 loop: CASSRTGTYEQYF. The CDR3, as DNA: TGCGCCAGCTCTAGGACAGGAACCTACGAGCAGTACTTC. The entire variable domain, with the rest obtained from reference TRBV5-1 and TRBJ2-7, is as follows: KAGVTQTPRYLIKTRGQQVTLSCSPISGHRSVSWYQQTPGQGLQFLFEYFSETQRNKGNFPGRFSGRQFSNSRSEMNVSTLELGDSALYLCASSRTGTYEQYFGPGTRLTVT.

This clone showed up just a few times. DNA for the CDR3: TGTGCCATCAGTCCGGACAGAAACACCATATATTTT. Amino acid sequence: CAISPDRNTIYF. This chain links TRBV10-3 with TRBJ1-3; tentatively, D is TRBD1 (5 bases). CDR1 is ENHRY, CDR2 SYGVKD, per germline. V shed 5 bases and J shed 5 bases, with 7 bases lying between them. This CDR3 comprises 12 residues.

The CDR3, as DNA: TGCAGTGCTAGTGGGGGGGGCACTTACGAGCAGTACTTC. Protein product: CSASGGGTYEQYF. The chain is built from TRBV20-1 and TRBJ2-7; perhaps TRBD2 as D (7 bases). The V gene's germline CDR1 is DFQATT and CDR2 SNEGSKA (reference sequence). The CDR3 has 13 amino acids. Deletions cut 3 bases from V and 4 bases from J, with 13 bases between.

The chain couples TRBV5-5 to TRBJ1-2; D is undetermined. This CDR3 has 14 residues. The germline V gene has CDR1 SGHKS and CDR2 YYEKEE (reference sequence). Trimming took 0 bases from V and 4 from J, leaving 10 bases between them. CDR3: CASSLVAVFYGYTF. The CDR3 DNA follows: TGTGCCAGCAGCTTGGTAGCGGTCTTCTATGGCTACACCTTC.

The chain combines TRBV5-8 with TRBJ2-6; 8 bases fit TRBD1. This CDR3 has 18 residues. The V gene's germline CDR1 is SGHTS and CDR2 YDEGEE. With V trimmed by 1 base and J by 0 bases, 6 bases remained unmatched. CDR3 protein: CASSLIPGGLSGANVLTF. The CDR3 coding sequence is TGTGCCAGCAGCTTGATTCCAGGGGGCCTCTCTGGGGCCAACGTCCTGACTTTC.

This chain uses TRBV5-4 with TRBJ1-2, with 9 positions matching TRBD1. The CDR3 sequence is 16 residues long. Germline trimming cut 0 bases from V and 3 bases from J; bases unmatched to any gene: 6. Germline V gives CDR1 SGHNT, CDR2 YYREEE (reference sequence). The CDR3 DNA reads as TGTGCCAGCAGCTTGGGGTCACAGGGGGCTTACTATGGCTACACCTTC. Its translation: CASSLGSQGAYYGYTF.

In DNA, the CDR3 is TGTGCCAGTAGGTCCCAGGGGTCGACCTTTAATCAGCCCCAGCATTTT. Its protein product is CASRSQGSTFNQPQHF. The rearrangement joins TRBV19 to TRBJ1-5, with D tentatively TRBD1 (6 bases). Germline V gene data show CDR1 as LNHDA and CDR2 as SQIVND (reference sequence). Trimming stripped 6 bases from V and 4 bases from J, with 19 bases between. The CDR3 runs 16 residues.

The V gene is TRBV5-1, the J gene TRBJ1-1; no reliable D call. V lost 4 bases, J lost 0 bases, and 13 bases lay in between. Germline CDR1 reads SGHRS; CDR2 reads YFSETQ. The CDR3 covers 15 residues. The CDR3 sequence is CASSLGLVMNTEAFF. The CDR3 DNA follows: TGCGCCAGCAGCCTAGGATTGGTTATGAACACTGAAGCTTTCTTT.

The rearrangement links TRBV7-8 to TRBJ1-3, with 10 bases that match TRBD1. CDR3 size: 18 residues. Germline assignment: CDR1 SGHVS and CDR2 FQNEAQ. V lost 4 bases, J lost 0 bases, and 9 bases stayed unmatched. The CDR3 protein is CASSSRDRGLSSGNTIYF. The CDR3 DNA reads as TGTGCCAGCAGCTCACGGGACAGGGGTCTTTCCTCTGGAAACACCATATATTTT.

The CDR3 is CASSSLDRNTEAFF. Written as DNA, the CDR3 is TGTGCCAGCAGCTCTTTAGACAGGAACACTGAAGCTTTCTTT. The rearrangement links TRBV7-9 to TRBJ1-1, with D maybe TRBD1 (5 bases). The germline V and J ends were trimmed by 4 bases and 1 base, with 10 bases remaining between them. The CDR3 has 14 residues. In germline, CDR1 is SEHNR, CDR2 FQNEAQ (reference sequence). The full variable domain, in which reference TRBV7-9 and TRBJ1-1 provide the parts outside the CDR3, is DTGVSQNPRHKITKRGQNVTFRCDPISEHNRLYWYRQTLGQGPEFLTYFQNEAQLEKSRLLSDRFSAERPKGSFSTLEIQRTEQGDSAMYLCASSSLDRNTEAFFGQGTRLTVV.

The chain uses TRBV7-8 and TRBJ2-5, with D unresolved. V lost 5 bases and J 5 bases, leaving 9 bases between the germline ends. The CDR3 contains 12 residues. Germline lookup yields CDR1 SGHVS and CDR2 FQNEAQ. The CDR3: CASSLTPETQYF. The CDR3 nucleotides read TGTGCCAGCAGCCTCACACCGGAGACCCAGTACTTC.

This clone was found once. The V gene is TRBV7-8, the J gene TRBJ2-5; D is perhaps TRBD2 (6 bases). This CDR3 contains 16 residues. V was trimmed by 4 bases and J by 4 bases, leaving 19 bases between them. CDR1 is SGHVS and CDR2 is FQNEAQ in the germline V gene. The CDR3 here is CASSSREAPPGETQYF. CDR3 bases: TGTGCCAGCAGCTCGAGGGAGGCACCCCCAGGAGAGACCCAGTACTTC.

This chain connects TRBV15 to TRBJ1-5; TRBD1 is a possible D gene (5 bases). Germline assignment: CDR1 LNHNV and CDR2 YYDKDF (reference sequence). There are 15 residues in the CDR3. Trimming removed 1 base at V and 5 bases at J, with 12 bases between. As DNA, the CDR3 is TGTGCCACCAGCAGAGGGGGCAGAGAATATCAGCCCCAGCATTTT. This encodes CATSRGGREYQPQHF.

This chain uses TRBV12-5 with TRBJ1-3; D perhaps matches TRBD1 (5 bases). V lost 7 bases and J 0 bases, leaving 10 bases between the germline ends. The germline CDR1 and CDR2 sequences are LGHNT and FRNRAP. CDR3 length: 14 residues. Here the CDR3 reads CASVGQNSGNTIYF. CDR3 DNA sequence: TGTGCTAGTGTGGGGCAAAACTCTGGAAACACCATATATTTT. Drawing the rest from reference TRBV12-5 and TRBJ1-3, the complete variable domain is DARVTQTPRHKVTEMGQEVTMRCQPILGHNTVFWYRQTMMQGLELLAYFRNRAPLDDSGMPKDRFSAEMPDATLATLKIQPSEPRDSAVYFCASVGQNSGNTIYFGEGSWLTVV.

Comment on this clone: The sample contains more than one DNA sequence encoding this CDR3. The rearrangement joins TRBV2 to TRBJ1-1; 7 bases are shared with TRBD1. The CDR3 is 13 residues long. The germline V gene has CDR1 SNHLY and CDR2 FYNNEI. Trimming took 2 bases from V and 5 from J; bases not matched to a gene: 2. As DNA, the CDR3 is TGTGCCAGCAGTGAACAGGGGGGTACTGAAGCTTTCTTT. It yields the protein CASSEQGGTEAFF.

The chain links TRBV14 to TRBJ2-1, with D uncertain. Germline lookup yields CDR1 SGHDN and CDR2 FVKESK. The CDR3 extends over 14 amino acids. V lost 2 bases and J lost 3, with 8 bases in between. The CDR3 is CASSQSPFYNEQFF. Written as DNA, the CDR3 is TGTGCCAGCAGCCAATCCCCGTTCTACAATGAGCAGTTCTTC.

The genes are TRBV30 and TRBJ2-1; D is unresolved. Germline V gives CDR1 GTSNPN, CDR2 SVGIG (reference sequence). Trimming removed 2 bases at V and 5 bases at J, with 4 bases between. The length of the CDR3 is 11 residues. CDR3 coding DNA: TGTGCCTGGAGTCTAAACAATGAGCAGTTCTTC. As protein: CAWSLNNEQFF.

The genes are TRBV6-5 and TRBJ2-7, with D tentatively TRBD2 (6 bases). CDR1 MNHEY and CDR2 SVGAGI come from the germline V gene. This CDR3 spans 15 amino acids. Deletions cut 11 bases from V and 4 bases from J, with 24 bases between. The CDR3 DNA follows: TGTGCCGGGTCGACTGGGAGTGTAGGACTATACGAGCAGTACTTC. Protein sequence: CAGSTGSVGLYEQYF.

This sequence joins TRBV9 and TRBJ2-2; possible D gene TRBD2, 7 bases. V gave up 1 base and J gave up 0 bases, with 10 bases separating them. CDR3 length: 16 residues. Germline CDR1 reads SGDLS; CDR2 reads YYNGEE. CDR3 in amino acids: CASSVRGAPNTGELFF. In DNA, the CDR3 is TGTGCCAGCAGCGTACGGGGGGCCCCGAACACCGGGGAGCTGTTTTTT.

A note on this clone: This clone may be a read error of a much larger clone one base away. The V call is TRBV6-2 or TRBV6-3, the J call TRBJ2-1; TRBD2 matches 9 bases. There are 15 residues in the CDR3. Germline CDR1 is MNHEY and CDR2 is SVGEGT. V lost 5 bases and J lost 4; bases outside the gene matches: 6. In DNA, the CDR3 is TGTGCCAGCAGTAGGCGGGGGGGCATTTACAATGAGCAGTTCTTC. This gives the protein CASSRRGGIYNEQFF.

The chain is built from TRBV7-2 and TRBJ1-6, with TRBD1 matching 7 bases. The CDR3 loop spans 17 amino acids. V lost 6 bases, J lost 7 bases, and 15 bases stayed unmatched. Germline V gene lookup returns CDR1 SGHTA and CDR2 FQGNSA. DNA for the CDR3: TGTGCCAGCAGGGATCGGAGAGGGGGGACAGAAAATTCACCCCTCCACTTT. As protein: CASRDRRGGTENSPLHF.

This clone appeared a few times. V gene TRBV6-2 or TRBV6-3 combines with J gene TRBJ1-5; 10 bases map to TRBD1. The CDR3 runs to 18 residues. Germline-derived CDR1 and CDR2 are MNHEY and SVGEGT. After removal of 2 bases from V and 0 bases from J, the junction contained 7 bases not matched to a gene. The CDR3 DNA follows: TGTGCCAGCAGTTACCGGGGGACAGGGGTTTATAGCAATCAGCCCCAGCATTTT. This encodes CASSYRGTGVYSNQPQHF.

The chain couples TRBV7-3 to TRBJ1-1; D call uncertain. The CDR3 has 13 amino acids. V shed 5 bases and J shed 1 base, with 8 bases lying between them. The germline CDR1 and CDR2 sequences are SGHTA and FQGTGA. CDR3 loop: CASSTQANTEAFF. In DNA form, the CDR3 reads TGTGCCAGCAGCACTCAGGCGAACACTGAAGCTTTCTTT.

The CDR3 region is CASSGGGYFSNQPQHF. The DNA for the CDR3 is TGTGCCAGCAGTGGTGGAGGGTACTTCAGCAATCAGCCCCAGCATTTT. The genes are TRBV2 and TRBJ1-5; D is unresolved. Germline V gene lookup returns CDR1 SNHLY and CDR2 FYNNEI. The CDR3 covers 16 residues. The ends were cut back, 4 bases at V and 1 base at J, with 14 bases in the middle.

This clone has only one observation. As DNA, the CDR3 is TGCGCCAGCAGCCAAGATTATGGGGGCACCTATGGCTACACCTTC. Protein: CASSQDYGGTYGYTF. This chain uses TRBV4-3 with TRBJ1-2; maybe TRBD1 (6 bases). Trimming took off 0 bases at V and 4 bases at J, with 12 bases between the two ends. This CDR3 is 15 amino acids long. Germline V CDR1 and CDR2: LGHNA, YSLEER.

V gene TRBV18 combines with J gene TRBJ1-1; D remains ambiguous. Germline CDR1 KGHSH, CDR2 LQKENI. V was trimmed by 0 bases and J by 3 bases, leaving 11 bases between them. The CDR3 totals 15 residues. CDR3 sequence: CASSPPGSVHTEAFF. The CDR3, as DNA: TGTGCCAGCTCACCACCTGGGAGTGTACACACTGAAGCTTTCTTT.